Sequencing of this T cell receptor (beta chain) was carried out in a study of T cell repertoires in cytomegalovirus infection. The overall study: It can be stated that public TCR beta signatures indicated CMV infection as well as a matching HLA type. Points from the study as a whole: Adding up the frequency of public TCR beta families identified people who carried CMV plus the relevant HLA.

MiXCR was run by TCRdb on the reads, yielding one entry per CDR3 protein. The table shows under 200,000 distinct CDR3 sequences, with more than 9% occurring only once. Regarding this clonotype: Its specificity is unknown.

The germline V gene has CDR1 SGHKS and CDR2 YYEKEE (reference sequence). This CDR3 has 14 residues. V was clipped by 1 base and J by 6 bases; unmatched bases: 3. The TCR comes from a human donor in good health (CMV status not recorded). Some clones in this sample may be carry-over from other donors' samples. The J gene is TRBJ2-2, the V gene TRBV5-5; TRBD2 matches 7 bases. The sequenced material came from PBMCs. In nucleotides, the CDR3 is TGTGCCAGCAGCTTGCACCGGGGGGCCGGGGAGCTGTTTTTT. Amino acid sequence: CASSLHRGAGELFF.